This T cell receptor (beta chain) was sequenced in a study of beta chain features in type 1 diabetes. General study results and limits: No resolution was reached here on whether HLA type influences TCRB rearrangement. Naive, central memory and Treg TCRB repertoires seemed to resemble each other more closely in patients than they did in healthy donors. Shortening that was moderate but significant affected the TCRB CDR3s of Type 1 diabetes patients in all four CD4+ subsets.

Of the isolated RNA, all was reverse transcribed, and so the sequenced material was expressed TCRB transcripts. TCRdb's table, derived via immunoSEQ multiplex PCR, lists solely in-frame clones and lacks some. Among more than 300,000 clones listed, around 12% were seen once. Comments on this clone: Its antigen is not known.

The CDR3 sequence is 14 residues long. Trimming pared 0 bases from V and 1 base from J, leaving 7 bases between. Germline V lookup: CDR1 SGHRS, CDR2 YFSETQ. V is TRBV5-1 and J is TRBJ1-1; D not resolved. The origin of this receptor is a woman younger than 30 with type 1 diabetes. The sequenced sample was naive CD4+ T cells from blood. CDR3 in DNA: TGCGCCAGCAGCTTGGCCACAGCGAACACTGAAGCTTTCTTT. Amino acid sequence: CASSLATANTEAFF.